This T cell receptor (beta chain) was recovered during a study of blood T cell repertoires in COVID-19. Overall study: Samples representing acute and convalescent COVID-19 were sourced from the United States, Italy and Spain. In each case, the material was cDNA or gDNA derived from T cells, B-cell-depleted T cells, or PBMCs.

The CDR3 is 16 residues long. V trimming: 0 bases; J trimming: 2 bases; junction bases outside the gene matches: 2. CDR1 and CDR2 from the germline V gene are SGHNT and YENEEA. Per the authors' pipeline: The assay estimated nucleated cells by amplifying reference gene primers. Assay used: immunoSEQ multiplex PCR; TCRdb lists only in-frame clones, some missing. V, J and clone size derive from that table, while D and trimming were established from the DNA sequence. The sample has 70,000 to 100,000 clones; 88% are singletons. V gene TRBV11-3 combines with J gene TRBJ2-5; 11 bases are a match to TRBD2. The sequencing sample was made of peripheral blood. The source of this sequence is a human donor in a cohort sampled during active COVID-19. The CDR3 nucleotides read TGTGCCAGCAGCTTAGAATCTAGCGGGGGGCAAGAGACCCAGTACTTC. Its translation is CASSLESSGGQETQYF.